Following are 21 T cell receptor beta chains from one sample sequenced in a study of cytomegalovirus exposure and HLA in healthy donors. Primers included in the PCR were 60 Vbeta and 13 Jbeta primers. The assay was immunoSEQ multiplex PCR, and TCRdb's table has in-frame clones only and misses some. The sample records 170,000 or so clones, 80% to 85% being singletons. Sequencing input: PBMCs. These receptors all stem from a boy aged 2 to 10 in good health and CMV-seronegative.

The rearrangement joins TRBV10-3 to TRBJ1-1; D call uncertain. Per germline, CDR1 ENHRY and CDR2 SYGVKD. V gave up 7 bases and J gave up 6 bases, with 18 bases separating them. The CDR3 has 14 residues. The CDR3 spells CAIMQSMADPEAFF. The CDR3 DNA sequence: TGTGCCATCATGCAGTCGATGGCGGATCCTGAAGCTTTCTTT.

This chain connects TRBV5-4 to TRBJ2-3, with D possibly matching TRBD1 (6 bases). Germline V CDR1 and CDR2: SGHNT, YYREEE (reference sequence). This CDR3 has 15 amino acids. Trimming removed 4 bases from V and 3 bases from J, with 15 bases in between. CDR3 sequence: CASSPDNRATDTQYF. The CDR3, as DNA: TGTGCCAGCAGCCCCGATAACAGGGCGACAGATACGCAGTATTTT.

This chain connects TRBV6-5 to TRBJ2-1, with 9 bases lining up with TRBD1. The CDR3 runs to 15 residues. Germline CDR1 MNHEY, CDR2 SVGAGI. Trimming at V came to 6 bases and at J to 8 bases, leaving 11 bases not matched to a gene. CDR3 nucleotides: TGTGCCAGCAGAAGGGGCACGGACAGGGGCGATGAGCAGTTCTTC. Protein: CASRRGTDRGDEQFF.

The chain joins TRBV7-2 to TRBJ2-3; D not certain. The CDR3 spans 14 residues. Germline CDR1 and CDR2: SGHTA and FQGNSA. Trimming shortened V by 3 bases and J by 3 bases, and 10 bases separated the two germline ends. CDR3 nucleotide sequence: TGTGCCAGCAGCTTGGGCCAAACAACAGATACGCAGTATTTT. It codes for CASSLGQTTDTQYF.

The chain is built from TRBV2 and TRBJ2-7; no reliable D call. With 2 bases removed from V and 4 bases from J, the gap between germline ends came to 9 bases. Germline V gene lookup returns CDR1 SNHLY and CDR2 FYNNEI. The length of the CDR3 is 13 residues. The CDR3 loop is CASSELGAYEQYF. As DNA, the CDR3 is TGTGCCAGCAGTGAATTAGGAGCTTACGAGCAGTACTTC.

The V call is TRBV11-1, the J call TRBJ2-1; 10 nucleotides line up with TRBD1. CDR3 length: 16 residues. CDR1 is SGHAT and CDR2 is FQDESV in the germline V gene (reference sequence). Germline trimming cut 4 bases from V and 0 bases from J; bases unmatched to any gene: 3. CDR3 coding DNA: TGTGCCAGCAGCTCCGGGACAGGGGTCTCCTACAATGAGCAGTTCTTC. Translation: CASSSGTGVSYNEQFF.

The chain uses TRBV18 and TRBJ1-4; possibly TRBD1 for D (6 bases). CDR1 is KGHSH, CDR2 LQKENI, per germline. The CDR3 loop spans 16 amino acids. Trimming pared 3 bases from V and 5 bases from J, leaving 16 bases between. Written as DNA, the CDR3 is TGTGCCAGCTCACCCACGGGGACTAGGGGGAATGAAAAACTGTTTTTT. Protein product: CASSPTGTRGNEKLFF.

The chain couples TRBV25-1 to TRBJ2-3; D unclear. Trimming took 0 bases from V and 4 from J, leaving 11 bases between them. The CDR3 is 15 residues long. The germline V gene encodes CDR1 MGHDK and CDR2 SYGVNS. The CDR3 sequence is CASSEYGLGPDTQYF. Written as DNA, the CDR3 is TGTGCCAGCAGTGAATATGGGCTGGGCCCAGATACGCAGTATTTT.

This chain joins TRBV19 and TRBJ1-5; TRBD1 agrees at 8 bases. Germline loops: CDR1 LNHDA, CDR2 SQIVND (reference sequence). J lost 4 bases, V lost 7 bases, and 9 bases had no gene match. This CDR3 is 15 amino acids long. This CDR3 reads CASKIDRGLNQPQHF. The DNA of the CDR3 is TGTGCCAGTAAAATAGACAGGGGTTTGAATCAGCCCCAGCATTTT.

J is TRBJ2-1 and V is TRBV20-1; unclear D gene. Germline V gene data show CDR1 as DFQATT and CDR2 as SNEGSKA (reference sequence). V lost 6 bases to trimming and J lost 5 bases, with 8 bases between them. There are 11 residues in the CDR3. CDR3 residues: CSASLDNEQFF. The CDR3 nucleotides read TGCAGTGCCTCCCTTGACAATGAGCAGTTCTTC.

The chain uses TRBV5-6 and TRBJ2-1; the D gene is possibly TRBD1 (5 bases). The germline CDR1 and CDR2 sequences are SGHDT and YYEEEE. The CDR3 is made up of 16 amino acids. The V and J ends lost 3 bases and 3 bases respectively, with 16 bases between them. CDR3 sequence reads: CASSSRTWGYYNEQFF. Here the CDR3 DNA reads TGTGCCAGCAGCTCAAGGACATGGGGATACTACAATGAGCAGTTCTTC.

This rearrangement joins TRBV7-8 to TRBJ2-7; 8 nucleotides line up with TRBD1. The CDR3 spans 16 residues. Germline V gene lookup returns CDR1 SGHVS and CDR2 FQNEAQ. V dropped 4 bases and J dropped 4; count of bases not matched to a gene: 12. This CDR3 reads CASSSHRDRRLYEQYF. CDR3 DNA: TGTGCCAGCAGCTCCCACCGGGACAGGAGACTATACGAGCAGTACTTC.

V and J are TRBV2 and TRBJ2-3; no clear D. The CDR3 spans 10 residues. Trimming took 6 bases from V and 8 from J, leaving 6 bases between them. CDR1 is SNHLY, CDR2 FYNNEI, per germline. CDR3 DNA: TGTGCCAGCAGAGATAGTACGCAGTATTTT. Amino acids: CASRDSTQYF.

As DNA, the CDR3 is TGCGCCAGCAGCCAAGGTGGGACAGCCACCTACGAGCAGTACTTC. Translation: CASSQGGTATYEQYF. The chain is built from TRBV4-1 and TRBJ2-7, with 7 positions matching TRBD1. The V and J ends lost 1 base and 2 bases, in that order; junction bases with no gene match: 5. In germline, CDR1 is MGHRA, CDR2 YSYEKL. CDR3 size: 15 residues.

The V gene is TRBV15, the J gene TRBJ2-7; D not certain. The CDR3 is 16 residues long. Trimming left V 3 bases short and J 3 bases short, with 18 bases between. Germline values: CDR1 LNHNV, CDR2 YYDKDF (reference sequence). Here the CDR3 reads CATSRRVSIGYYEQYF. Written as DNA, the CDR3 is TGTGCCACCAGCAGGAGAGTTTCAATCGGGTACTACGAGCAGTACTTC.

V is TRBV30 and J is TRBJ1-1; D not certain. Trimming shortened V by 1 base and J by 5 bases, and 14 bases separated the two germline ends. The CDR3 length is 14 residues. Per the germline V gene, CDR1 is GTSNPN and CDR2 is SVGIG (reference sequence). CDR3 protein: CAWSEVYRETEAFF. CDR3 in DNA: TGTGCCTGGAGTGAGGTGTACCGGGAGACTGAAGCTTTCTTT. The entire variable domain, with the rest obtained from reference TRBV30 and TRBJ1-1, is as follows: SQTIHQWPATLVQPVGSPLSLECTVEGTSNPNLYWYRQAAGRGLQLLFYSVGIGQISSEVPQNLSASRPQDRQFILSSKKLLLSDSGFYLCAWSEVYRETEAFFGQGTRLTVV.

This chain connects TRBV6-5 to TRBJ2-5, with D tentatively TRBD2 (5 bases). The V and J ends lost 5 bases and 5 bases respectively, with 15 bases between them. The CDR3 has 14 residues. Per germline, CDR1 MNHEY and CDR2 SVGAGI. In DNA, the CDR3 is TGTGCCAGCAGTGACGGGATTTCTATCGAGACCCAGTACTTC. Protein sequence: CASSDGISIETQYF.

This chain joins TRBV11-2 and TRBJ2-7; TRBD1 agrees at 8 bases. V was pared by 1 base and J by 3 bases, with 5 bases of the junction left unmatched. Germline CDR1 reads SGHAT; CDR2 reads FQNNGV. This CDR3 spans 15 amino acids. CDR3 nucleotide sequence: TGTGCCAGCAGCTTAGCAGGGGGCAGATACTACGAGCAGTACTTC. Translation: CASSLAGGRYYEQYF.

In the case of this clone: Mismatch with germline at one junction end may stem from a read error. The chain recombines TRBV25-1 with TRBJ1-1, with unresolved D. The germline V gene encodes CDR1 MGHDK and CDR2 SYGVNS. CDR3 length equals 15 residues. The CDR3 loop reads CASRESGFLNTEAFF. In nucleotides, the CDR3 is TGTGCCAGCAGGGAATCGGGATTTTTGAACACTGAAGCTTTCTTT.

The J gene is TRBJ2-4, the V gene TRBV5-1; 13 nucleotides align to TRBD2. The CDR3 is 16 residues long. Unmatched junction bases numbered 5, after V lost 4 bases and J lost 4 bases. Germline V lookup: CDR1 SGHRS, CDR2 YFSETQ. The CDR3 DNA reads TGCGCCAGCAGCACCGGACTAGCGGGAGTTAAAAACATTCAGTACTTC. This translates into CASSTGLAGVKNIQYF.

The table lists this clone with a count of one. The chain carries TRBV6-5 and TRBJ2-3, with 9 nucleotides matching TRBD2. CDR1 is MNHEY and CDR2 is SVGAGI in the germline V gene. Unmatched junction bases numbered 4, after V lost 0 bases and J lost 3 bases. The CDR3 contains 16 residues. The CDR3 nucleotides read TGTGCCAGCAGTTACTCGGGTAGCGGGAGTACAGATACGCAGTATTTT. Translation gives CASSYSGSGSTDTQYF.